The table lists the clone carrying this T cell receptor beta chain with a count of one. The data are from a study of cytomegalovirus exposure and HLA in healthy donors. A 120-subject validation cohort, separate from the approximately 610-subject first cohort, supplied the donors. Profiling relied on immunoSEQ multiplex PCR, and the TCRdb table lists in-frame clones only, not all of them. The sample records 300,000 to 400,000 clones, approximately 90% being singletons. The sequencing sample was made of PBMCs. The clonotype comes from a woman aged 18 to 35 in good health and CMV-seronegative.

CDR3 sequence (DNA): TGTGCCAGCAGTTTATTGGTCCTAGCGAAGAACACCGGGGAGCTGTTTTTT. Translating it yields CASSLLVLAKNTGELFF. The J gene is TRBJ2-2, the V gene TRBV28; tentatively, D is TRBD2 (6 bases). The germline V gene encodes CDR1 MDHEN and CDR2 SYDVKM. V was pared by 1 base and J by 1 base, with 13 bases between. This CDR3 region has 17 residues.